This is a list of T cell receptor beta chains from one sample in a study of blood T cell repertoires in COVID-19. TCRdb's copy holds only in-frame clones and misses some; the assay was immunoSEQ multiplex PCR. Seen here are more than 45,000 clones, roughly nine tenths observed once, and the top ten hold roughly 5%. The sample consisted of peripheral blood. Every receptor here comes from a man aged 65-85 years with acute or convalescent COVID-19. CDR3s include the opening cysteine and the closing phenylalanine or tryptophan. A D gene is named only where the DNA matches it firmly.

>TRBV5-1|TRBJ1-5|NA
CASTRDGVPADSQPQHF
>TRBV5-8|TRBJ1-4|NA
CASSLRFTGKNEKLFF
>TRBV19|TRBJ2-7|NA
CASSRRGTAGYEQYF
>TRBV13|TRBJ2-7|NA
CASSLDGQNYEQYF
>TRBV5-4|TRBJ2-7|TRBD2
CASSISGTSRSYEQYF
>TRBV12-3/TRBV12-4|TRBJ1-1|TRBD1
CASSTRQGRAFF
>TRBV4-1|TRBJ2-3|NA
CASSLRGPLEIPDTQYF
>TRBV27|TRBJ1-4|NA
CASSPSMATNEKLFF
>TRBV19|TRBJ1-1|TRBD1
CASTWGDSLNTEAFF
>TRBV3-1/TRBV3-2|TRBJ2-1|TRBD1
CASSPWTGTGQLATYNEQFF
>TRBV18|TRBJ1-1|TRBD1
CASSPRGRDITEAFF
>TRBV30|TRBJ1-5|NA
CAWSVLGAGNQPQHF
>TRBV12-3/TRBV12-4|TRBJ2-1|NA
CASSLNRNNEQFF
>TRBV19|TRBJ1-2|TRBD1
CASSKGRGVYGYTF
>TRBV5-5|TRBJ2-3|TRBD2
CASSPPGLAGAGDTQYF
>TRBV18|TRBJ2-7|NA
CASSPDTTYEQYF
>TRBV14|TRBJ1-1|NA
CASSRQGNTEAFF
>TRBV9|TRBJ1-2|NA
CASSVGSRMTVYGYTF
>TRBV6-5|TRBJ2-7|TRBD1
CASRTGKPYEQYF
>TRBV7-8|TRBJ2-7|NA
CASSRRDGSSYEQYF
>TRBV28|TRBJ2-2|TRBD1
CASSRDRGVDTGELFF
>TRBV5-8|TRBJ2-7|NA
CASSIRQSSYEQYF
>TRBV2|TRBJ2-6|TRBD1
CASIVTGASSGANVLTF
>TRBV11-2|TRBJ2-1|NA
CASSLNRASPQFF
>TRBV2|TRBJ1-5|NA
CASSEARWVSNQPQHF
>TRBV6-1|TRBJ2-2|TRBD2
CASSEALLRRGGTGELFF
>TRBV4-2|TRBJ2-7|TRBD1
CASSHQPGQGAPGEQYF
>TRBV7-2|TRBJ2-7|NA
CASSFYTSYEQYF
>TRBV7-9|TRBJ2-7|NA
CASSLGLGQKIEQYF
>TRBV19|TRBJ2-1|NA
CASSIEGAGDNEQFF
>TRBV19|TRBJ2-2|NA
CASIHMAGAGELFF
>TRBV4-2|TRBJ1-1|NA
CASSQDRAGRSMPFF
>TRBV30|TRBJ1-2|NA
CAWQKGLQTGCTF
>TRBV4-3|TRBJ1-5|NA
CASSQDLTGLNQPQHF
>TRBV7-2|TRBJ1-3|TRBD1
CASSLSGTGGSGNTIYF
>TRBV5-6|TRBJ1-5|NA
CASSLGGPGRGGFNQPQHF
>TRBV7-2|TRBJ2-3|NA
CASSPGPSTDTQYF
>TRBV30|TRBJ1-2|TRBD1
CASNRGQSYGYTF
>TRBV30|TRBJ1-5|TRBD1
CAWSAGQGALKDQPQHF
>TRBV27|TRBJ2-3|NA
CASGSGRGITDTQYF
>TRBV19|TRBJ1-1|NA
CASSIDGPLGNTEAFF
>TRBV10-1|TRBJ1-4|NA
CARQVPGEKLFF
>TRBV5-4|TRBJ1-1|TRBD1
CASSSRDRGRWTEAFF
>TRBV5-1|TRBJ1-5|NA
CASRIRGAGQPQHF
>TRBV18|TRBJ1-6|NA
CASSPPGAPDNSPLHF
>TRBV19|TRBJ1-2|NA
CASSSTGFVRYTF
>TRBV19|TRBJ2-7|TRBD1
CASSTRTGPYEQYF
>TRBV15|TRBJ2-5|NA
CATSRVGRTQYF
>TRBV7-2|TRBJ1-2|NA
CASSSSAGLDYGYTF
>TRBV7-8|TRBJ2-7|NA
CARLARGGGSYEQYF
>TRBV18|TRBJ1-3|NA
CASSRVPEGSGNTIYF
>TRBV2|TRBJ2-3|NA
CASSGTGSEFDTQYF
>TRBV2|TRBJ2-3|TRBD2
CASSWGGVRSTDTQYF
>TRBV5-4|TRBJ2-5|NA
CASSLGQGGETQYF
>TRBV2|TRBJ2-2|NA
CASSEQYRELFF
>TRBV28|TRBJ2-7|TRBD1
CASSLPGQGAYEQYF
>TRBV6-1|TRBJ1-2|NA
CASSEVAGSGYGYTF
>TRBV27|TRBJ2-1|NA
CASSLYGIDEQFF